The T cell receptor (beta chain) described here comes from a study of vaccination and CD4 T cells after COVID-19. To note about this clonotype: Its antigen is not identified.

Cultured CD4+ T cell DNA was sequenced using the Oncomine TCR Beta short-read assay. Scientists extracted genomic DNA from CD4+ T cells grown in culture. In TCRdb, the PCR reads were re-called with MiXCR into one record per CDR3 protein. The sample lists roughly 17,000 distinct CDR3 sequences, roughly 75% occurring once. The length of the CDR3 is 13 residues. Trimming removed 8 bases from V and 3 bases from J, with 12 bases in between. The germline gives CDR1 KGHDR, CDR2 SFDVKD. Treatment in this sample: roughly ten-day PBMC culture with coronavirus spike peptide pools or control peptides (ViraFEST assay).

This chain uses TRBV24-1 with TRBJ2-5, with D possibly TRBD1 on 5 matching bases. The sequence was collected from a human donor who received a COVID-19 vaccine. Sequencing used CD4+ T cells from blood, cultured in vitro, obtained after SARS-CoV-2 vaccination. The CDR3 loop reads CATKGRAEETQYF. The CDR3 DNA reads TGTGCCACCAAGGGCAGGGCAGAAGAGACCCAGTACTTC.